This note documents a single T cell receptor (beta chain) sequence. The antigen remains unidentified. The source of the sample is a study of a mutant IDH1 vaccine in newly diagnosed glioma. The overall study: Treatment recipients were approximately 60% male and around 40% female, and their mean age was around 40 years. Pretreatment consisted of radiotherapy, temozolomide, or both, with most receiving both. Study results and limitations: 80% to 95% of patients showed vaccine-induced immune responses across multiple MHC alleles.

Measured with immunoSEQ multiplex PCR; TCRdb has only the in-frame clones, and not every one. Of roughly 70,000 clones listed, around four fifths are singletons. Time point indicated: baseline, week 1 (first vaccination visit). This sample's treatment: pre-vaccination baseline after standard-of-care therapy. Each astrocytoma in the donors was new, WHO grade 3 or 4, IDH1-mutant and ATRX-lost. Germline assignment: CDR1 ENHRY and CDR2 SYGVKD. This CDR3 is built from 14 residues. V lost 6 bases to trimming and J lost 6 bases; unmatched junction nucleotides: 8. The V and J genes are TRBV10-3 and TRBJ1-2, with TRBD1 matching over 9 bases. The receptor comes from a young woman with glioma. Some clones in this sample may be carry-over from other donors' samples. Here the sequenced sample was peripheral blood mononuclear cells (PBMCs), taken from a glioma patient treated with radiotherapy, temozolomide or both. Here the CDR3 reads CAISVLQGADGYTF. CDR3 nucleotides: TGTGCCATCAGCGTCTTACAGGGGGCGGATGGCTACACCTTC.